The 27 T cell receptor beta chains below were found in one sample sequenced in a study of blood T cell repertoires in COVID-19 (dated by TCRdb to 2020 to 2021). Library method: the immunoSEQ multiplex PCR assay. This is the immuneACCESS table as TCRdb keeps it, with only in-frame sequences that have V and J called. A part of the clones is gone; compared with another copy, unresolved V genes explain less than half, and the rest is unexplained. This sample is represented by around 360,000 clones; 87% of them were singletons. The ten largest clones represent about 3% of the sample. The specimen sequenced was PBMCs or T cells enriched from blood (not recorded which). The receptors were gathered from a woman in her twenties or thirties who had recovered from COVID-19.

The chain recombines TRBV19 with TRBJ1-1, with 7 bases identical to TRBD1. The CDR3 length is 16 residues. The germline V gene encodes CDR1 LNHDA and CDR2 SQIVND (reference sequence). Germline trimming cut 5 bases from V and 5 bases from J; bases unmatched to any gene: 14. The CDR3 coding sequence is TGTGCCAGTAGTCGAATTAAGGAGGGGGCAGGGACTGAAGCTTTCTTT. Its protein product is CASSRIKEGAGTEAFF.

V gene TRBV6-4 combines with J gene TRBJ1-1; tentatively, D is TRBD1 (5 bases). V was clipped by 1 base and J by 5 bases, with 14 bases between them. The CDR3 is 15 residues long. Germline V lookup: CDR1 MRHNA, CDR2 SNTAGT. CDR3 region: CASSDWEGRRTEAFF. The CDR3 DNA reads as TGTGCCAGCAGTGACTGGGAGGGGCGCAGGACTGAAGCTTTCTTT.

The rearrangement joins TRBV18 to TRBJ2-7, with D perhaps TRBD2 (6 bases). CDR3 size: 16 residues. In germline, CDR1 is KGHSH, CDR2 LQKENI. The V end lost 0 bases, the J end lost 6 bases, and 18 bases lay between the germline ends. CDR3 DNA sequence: TGTGCCAGCTCACCACCCGCTCAGGGAGGTTATGGCGAGCAGTACTTC. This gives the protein CASSPPAQGGYGEQYF. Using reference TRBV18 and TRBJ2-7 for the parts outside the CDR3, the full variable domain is NAGVMQNPRHLVRRRGQEARLRCSPMKGHSHVYWYRQLPEEGLKFMVYLQKENIIDESGMPKERFSAEFPKEGPSILRIQQVVRGDSAAYFCASSPPAQGGYGEQYFGPGTRLTVT.

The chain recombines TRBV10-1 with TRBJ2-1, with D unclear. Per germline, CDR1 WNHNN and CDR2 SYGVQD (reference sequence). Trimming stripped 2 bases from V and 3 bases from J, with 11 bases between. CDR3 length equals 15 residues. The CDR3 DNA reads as TGCGCCAGCAGTGAGGACACTTCCGACTACAATGAGCAGTTCTTC. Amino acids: CASSEDTSDYNEQFF.

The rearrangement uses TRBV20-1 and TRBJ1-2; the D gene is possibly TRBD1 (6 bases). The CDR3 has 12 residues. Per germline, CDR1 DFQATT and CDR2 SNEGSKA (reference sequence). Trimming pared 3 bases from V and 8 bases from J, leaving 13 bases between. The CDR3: CSASSGGAGYTF. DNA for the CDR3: TGCAGTGCTAGTTCTGGGGGCGCCGGCTACACCTTC.

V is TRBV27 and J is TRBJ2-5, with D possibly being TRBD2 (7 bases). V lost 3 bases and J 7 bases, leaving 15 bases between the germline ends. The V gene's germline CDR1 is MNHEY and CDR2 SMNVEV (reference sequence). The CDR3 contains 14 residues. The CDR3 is CASSLMGGGGTQYF. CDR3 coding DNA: TGTGCCAGCAGTTTGATGGGGGGAGGGGGGACCCAGTACTTC.

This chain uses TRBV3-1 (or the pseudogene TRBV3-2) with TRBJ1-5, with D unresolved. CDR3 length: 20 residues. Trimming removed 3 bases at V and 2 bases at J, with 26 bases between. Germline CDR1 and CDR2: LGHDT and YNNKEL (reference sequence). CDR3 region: CASSHTSGRVIGMGNQPQHF. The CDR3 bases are TGTGCCAGCAGCCATACCTCCGGGCGGGTAATTGGAATGGGCAATCAGCCCCAGCATTTT.

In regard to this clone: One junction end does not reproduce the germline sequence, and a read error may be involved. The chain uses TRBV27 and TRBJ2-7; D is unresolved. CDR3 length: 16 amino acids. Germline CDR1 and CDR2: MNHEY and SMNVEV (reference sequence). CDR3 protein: CASSISSGTLPYEQYF. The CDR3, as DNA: TGTGCCAGCAGTATATCCTCGGGTACCCTTCCCTACGAGCAGTACTTC.

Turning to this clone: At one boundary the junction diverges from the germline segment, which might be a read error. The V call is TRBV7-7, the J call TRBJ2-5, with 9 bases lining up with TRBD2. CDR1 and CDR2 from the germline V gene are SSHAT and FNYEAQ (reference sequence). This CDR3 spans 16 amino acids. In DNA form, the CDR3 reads TGTGCTAGCAGCCCAAGACCGAGCGGGGGGAAAGAGACCCAGTACTTC. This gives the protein CASSPRPSGGKETQYF.

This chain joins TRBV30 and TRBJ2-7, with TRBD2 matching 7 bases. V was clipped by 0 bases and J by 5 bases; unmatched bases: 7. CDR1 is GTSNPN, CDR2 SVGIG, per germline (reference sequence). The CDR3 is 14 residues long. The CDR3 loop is CAWSVGGIFHEQYF. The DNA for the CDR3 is TGTGCCTGGAGTGTGGGAGGGATTTTCCACGAGCAGTACTTC.

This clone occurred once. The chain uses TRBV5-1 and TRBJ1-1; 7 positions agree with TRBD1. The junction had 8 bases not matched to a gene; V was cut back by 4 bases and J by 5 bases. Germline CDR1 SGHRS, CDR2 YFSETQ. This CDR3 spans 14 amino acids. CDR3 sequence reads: CASSRQGRDTEAFF. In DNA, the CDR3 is TGCGCCAGCAGCCGACAGGGAAGGGATACTGAAGCTTTCTTT.

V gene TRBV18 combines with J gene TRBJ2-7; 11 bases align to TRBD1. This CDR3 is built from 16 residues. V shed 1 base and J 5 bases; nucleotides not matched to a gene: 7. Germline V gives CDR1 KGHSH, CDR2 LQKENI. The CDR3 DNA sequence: TGTGCCAGCTCACCACGGACAGGGGGCGCGTCAAACGAGCAGTACTTC. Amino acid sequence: CASSPRTGGASNEQYF.

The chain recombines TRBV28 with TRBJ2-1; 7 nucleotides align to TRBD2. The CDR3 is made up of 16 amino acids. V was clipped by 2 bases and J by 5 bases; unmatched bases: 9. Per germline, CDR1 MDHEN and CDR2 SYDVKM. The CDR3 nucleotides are TGTGCCAGCAGTTTAGGTGGGGGGGGACTTGACAATGAGCAGTTCTTC. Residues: CASSLGGGGLDNEQFF. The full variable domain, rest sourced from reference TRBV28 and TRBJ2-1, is DVKVTQSSRYLVKRTGEKVFLECVQDMDHENMFWYRQDPGLGLRLIYFSYDVKMKEKGDIPEGYSVSREKKERFSLILESASTNQTSMYLCASSLGGGGLDNEQFFGPGTRLTVL.

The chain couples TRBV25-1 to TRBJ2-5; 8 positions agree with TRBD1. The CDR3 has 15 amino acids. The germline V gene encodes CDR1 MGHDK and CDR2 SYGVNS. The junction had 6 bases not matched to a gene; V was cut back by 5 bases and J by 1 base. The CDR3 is CASSRQGTRQETQYF. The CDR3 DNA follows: TGTGCCAGCAGTAGACAGGGGACTCGCCAAGAGACCCAGTACTTC.

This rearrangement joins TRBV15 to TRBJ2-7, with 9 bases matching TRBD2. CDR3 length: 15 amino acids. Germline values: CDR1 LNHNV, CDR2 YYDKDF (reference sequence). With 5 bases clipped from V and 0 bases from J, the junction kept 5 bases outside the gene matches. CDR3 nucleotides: TGTGCCACCAGCCTCTCTAGCGGGGTCTCCTACGAGCAGTACTTC. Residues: CATSLSSGVSYEQYF. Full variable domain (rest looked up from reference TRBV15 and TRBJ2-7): DAMVIQNPRYQVTQFGKPVTLSCSQTLNHNVMYWYQQKSSQAPKLLFHYYDKDFNNEADTPDNFQSRRPNTSFCFLDIRSPGLGDTAMYLCATSLSSGVSYEQYFGPGTRLTVT.

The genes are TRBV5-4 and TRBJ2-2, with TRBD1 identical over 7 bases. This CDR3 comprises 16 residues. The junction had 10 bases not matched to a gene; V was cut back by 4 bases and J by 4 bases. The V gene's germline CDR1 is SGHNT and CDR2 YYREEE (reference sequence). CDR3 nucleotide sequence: TGTGCCAGCAGCACCGGTCCCAGGGGGAGCACCGGGGAGCTGTTTTTT. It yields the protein CASSTGPRGSTGELFF. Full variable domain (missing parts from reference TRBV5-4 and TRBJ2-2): ETGVTQSPTHLIKTRGQQVTLRCSSQSGHNTVSWYQQALGQGPQFIFQYYREEENGRGNFPPRFSGLQFPNYSSELNVNALELDDSALYLCASSTGPRGSTGELFFGEGSRLTVL.

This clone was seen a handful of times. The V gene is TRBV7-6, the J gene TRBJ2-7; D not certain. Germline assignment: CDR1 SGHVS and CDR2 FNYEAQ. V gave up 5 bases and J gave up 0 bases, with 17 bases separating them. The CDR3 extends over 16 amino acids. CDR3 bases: TGTGCCAGCAGCCCTGATAGCTACTTGAGCTCCTACGAGCAGTACTTC. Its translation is CASSPDSYLSSYEQYF.

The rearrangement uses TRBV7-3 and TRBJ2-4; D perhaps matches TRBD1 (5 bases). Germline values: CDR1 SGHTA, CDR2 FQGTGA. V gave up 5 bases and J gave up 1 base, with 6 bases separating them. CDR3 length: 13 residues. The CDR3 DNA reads TGTGCCAGCAGCAGGGGTGCCAAAAACATTCAGTACTTC. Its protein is CASSRGAKNIQYF.

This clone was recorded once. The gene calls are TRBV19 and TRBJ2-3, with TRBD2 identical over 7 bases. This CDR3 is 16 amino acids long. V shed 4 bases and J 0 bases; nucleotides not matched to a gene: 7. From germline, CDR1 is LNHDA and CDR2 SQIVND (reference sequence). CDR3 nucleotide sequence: TGTGCCAGTAGTAGGCTGAAAGCGGGAAGCACAGATACGCAGTATTTT. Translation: CASSRLKAGSTDTQYF.

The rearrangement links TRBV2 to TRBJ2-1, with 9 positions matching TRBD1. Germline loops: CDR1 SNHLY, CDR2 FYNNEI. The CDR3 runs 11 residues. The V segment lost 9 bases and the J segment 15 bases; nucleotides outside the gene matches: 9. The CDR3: CARLRDRVLFF. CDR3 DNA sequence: TGTGCCAGATTACGGGACAGGGTTTTGTTCTTC.

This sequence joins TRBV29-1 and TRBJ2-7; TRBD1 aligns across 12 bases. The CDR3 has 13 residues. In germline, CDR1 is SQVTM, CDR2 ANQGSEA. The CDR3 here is CSAGTGGPYEQYF. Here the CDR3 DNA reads TGCAGTGCCGGGACAGGGGGCCCCTACGAGCAGTACTTC.

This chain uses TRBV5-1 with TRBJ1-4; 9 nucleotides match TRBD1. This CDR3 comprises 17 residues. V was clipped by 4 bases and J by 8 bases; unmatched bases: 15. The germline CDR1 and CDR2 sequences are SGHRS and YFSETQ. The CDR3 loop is CASSPGTGSLGREKLFF. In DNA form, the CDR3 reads TGCGCCAGCAGCCCAGGGACAGGGTCGTTAGGTCGCGAAAAACTGTTTTTT. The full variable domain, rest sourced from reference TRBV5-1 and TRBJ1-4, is KAGVTQTPRYLIKTRGQQVTLSCSPISGHRSVSWYQQTPGQGLQFLFEYFSETQRNKGNFPGRFSGRQFSNSRSEMNVSTLELGDSALYLCASSPGTGSLGREKLFFGSGTQLSVL.

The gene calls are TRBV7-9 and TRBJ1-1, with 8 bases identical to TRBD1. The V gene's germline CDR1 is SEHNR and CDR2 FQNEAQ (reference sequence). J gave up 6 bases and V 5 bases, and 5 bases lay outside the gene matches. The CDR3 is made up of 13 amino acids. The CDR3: CASSPTGDAEAFF. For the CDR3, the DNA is TGTGCCAGCAGCCCGACAGGGGACGCTGAAGCTTTCTTT. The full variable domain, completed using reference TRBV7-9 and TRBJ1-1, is DTGVSQNPRHKITKRGQNVTFRCDPISEHNRLYWYRQTLGQGPEFLTYFQNEAQLEKSRLLSDRFSAERPKGSFSTLEIQRTEQGDSAMYLCASSPTGDAEAFFGQGTRLTVV.

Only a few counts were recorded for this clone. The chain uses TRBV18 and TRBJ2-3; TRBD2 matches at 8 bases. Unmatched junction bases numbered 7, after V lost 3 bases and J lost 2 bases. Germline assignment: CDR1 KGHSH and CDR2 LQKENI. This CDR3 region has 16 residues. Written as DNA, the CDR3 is TGTGCCAGCTCACCTGGAGCGGGAGTACACACAGATACGCAGTATTTT. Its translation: CASSPGAGVHTDTQYF. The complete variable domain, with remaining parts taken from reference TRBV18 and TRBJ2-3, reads NAGVMQNPRHLVRRRGQEARLRCSPMKGHSHVYWYRQLPEEGLKFMVYLQKENIIDESGMPKERFSAEFPKEGPSILRIQQVVRGDSAAYFCASSPGAGVHTDTQYFGPGTRLTVL.

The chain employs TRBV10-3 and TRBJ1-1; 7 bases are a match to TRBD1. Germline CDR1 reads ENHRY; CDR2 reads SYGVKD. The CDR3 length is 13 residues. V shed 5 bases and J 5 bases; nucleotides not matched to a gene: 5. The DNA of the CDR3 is TGTGCCATCAGTTTTACAGGGGAAACTGAAGCTTTCTTT. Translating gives CAISFTGETEAFF.

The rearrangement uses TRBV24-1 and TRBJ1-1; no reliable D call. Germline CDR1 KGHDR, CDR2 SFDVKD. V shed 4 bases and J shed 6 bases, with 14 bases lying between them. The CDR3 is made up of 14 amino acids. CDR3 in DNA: TGTGCCACCAGTGACACCGGGAGGGCCCCTGAAGCTTTCTTT. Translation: CATSDTGRAPEAFF.

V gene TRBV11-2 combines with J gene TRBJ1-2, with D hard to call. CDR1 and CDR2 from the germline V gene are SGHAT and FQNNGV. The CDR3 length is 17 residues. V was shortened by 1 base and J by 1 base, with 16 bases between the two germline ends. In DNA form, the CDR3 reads TGTGCCAGCAGCTTAGCAATGTGGGGAGTTGGTAACTATGGCTACACCTTC. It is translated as CASSLAMWGVGNYGYTF.